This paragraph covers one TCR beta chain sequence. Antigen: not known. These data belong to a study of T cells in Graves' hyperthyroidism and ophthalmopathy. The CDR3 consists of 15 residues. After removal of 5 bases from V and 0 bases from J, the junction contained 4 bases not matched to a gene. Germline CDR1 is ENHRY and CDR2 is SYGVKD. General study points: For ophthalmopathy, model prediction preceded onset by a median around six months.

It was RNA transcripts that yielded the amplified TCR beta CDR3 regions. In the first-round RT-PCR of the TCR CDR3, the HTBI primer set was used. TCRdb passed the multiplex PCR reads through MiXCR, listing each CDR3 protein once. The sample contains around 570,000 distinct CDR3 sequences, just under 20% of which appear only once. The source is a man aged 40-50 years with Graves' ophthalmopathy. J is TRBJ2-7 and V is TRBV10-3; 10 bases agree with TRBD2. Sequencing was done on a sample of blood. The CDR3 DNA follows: TGTGCCATCAGTCCCTCTAGCGGGAGCTCCTACGAGCAGTACTTC. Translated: CAISPSSGSSYEQYF.